There are a few counts of the clone carrying this TCR beta chain. The record originates from a study of blood T cell repertoires in COVID-19. Original data processing: How many nucleated cells were present was estimated from reference gene primer amplification. Sequencing was performed with immunoSEQ multiplex PCR; in TCRdb, only in-frame clones are kept and a portion is missing. V and J calls and clone size are as listed in that table; D and trimming were resolved from the DNA. This table holds a few hundred thousand clones, approximately 85% found once. The sequenced material came from peripheral blood. The clonotype was recovered from a human donor in a cohort sampled during active COVID-19.

CDR3: CASSRTGDTEAFF. CDR3 DNA sequence: TGTGCCAGCTCACGGACCGGGGACACTGAAGCTTTCTTT. The chain carries TRBV18 and TRBJ1-1; D unresolved. The length of the CDR3 is 13 residues. V gave up 4 bases and J gave up 3 bases, with 9 bases separating them. Germline loops: CDR1 KGHSH, CDR2 LQKENI. The variable domain in full, completed from reference TRBV18 and TRBJ1-1, reads NAGVMQNPRHLVRRRGQEARLRCSPMKGHSHVYWYRQLPEEGLKFMVYLQKENIIDESGMPKERFSAEFPKEGPSILRIQQVVRGDSAAYFCASSRTGDTEAFFGQGTRLTVV.